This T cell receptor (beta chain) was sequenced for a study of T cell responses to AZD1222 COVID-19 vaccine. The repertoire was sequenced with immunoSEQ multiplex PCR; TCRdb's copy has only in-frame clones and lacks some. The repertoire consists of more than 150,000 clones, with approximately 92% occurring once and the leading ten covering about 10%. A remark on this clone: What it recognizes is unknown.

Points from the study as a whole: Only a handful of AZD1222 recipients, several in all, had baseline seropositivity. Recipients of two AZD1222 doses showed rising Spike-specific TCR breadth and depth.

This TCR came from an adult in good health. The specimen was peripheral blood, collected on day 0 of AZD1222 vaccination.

CDR3 residues: CASSYSSGRNEKLFF. In DNA, the CDR3 is TGCGCCAGCAGCTATTCGTCTGGAAGAAATGAAAAACTGTTTTTT. This sequence joins TRBV5-1 and TRBJ1-4; no clear D. Per the germline V gene, CDR1 is SGHRS and CDR2 is YFSETQ. This CDR3 contains 15 residues. V lost 3 bases, J lost 5 bases, and 14 bases lay in between.